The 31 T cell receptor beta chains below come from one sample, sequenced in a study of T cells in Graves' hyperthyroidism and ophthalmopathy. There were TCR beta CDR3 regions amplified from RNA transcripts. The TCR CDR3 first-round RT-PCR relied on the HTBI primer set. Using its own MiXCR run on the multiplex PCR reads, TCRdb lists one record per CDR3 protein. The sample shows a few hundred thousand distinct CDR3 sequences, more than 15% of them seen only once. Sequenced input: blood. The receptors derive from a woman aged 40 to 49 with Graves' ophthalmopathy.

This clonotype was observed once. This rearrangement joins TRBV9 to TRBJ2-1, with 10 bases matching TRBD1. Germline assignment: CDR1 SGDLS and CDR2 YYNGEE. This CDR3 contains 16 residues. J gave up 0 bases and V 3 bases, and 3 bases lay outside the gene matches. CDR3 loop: CASSDRDRGSYNEQFF. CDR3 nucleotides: TGTGCCAGCAGCGACCGGGACAGGGGCTCCTACAATGAGCAGTTCTTC.

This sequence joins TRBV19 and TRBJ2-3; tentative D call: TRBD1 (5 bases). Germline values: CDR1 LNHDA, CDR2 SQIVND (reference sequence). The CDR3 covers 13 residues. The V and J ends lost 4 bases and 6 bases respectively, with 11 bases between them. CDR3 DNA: TGTGCCAGTAGTACAGGGATTTGGGATACGCAGTATTTT. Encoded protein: CASSTGIWDTQYF. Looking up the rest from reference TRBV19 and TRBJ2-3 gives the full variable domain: DGGITQSPKYLFRKEGQNVTLSCEQNLNHDAMYWYRQDPGQGLRLIYYSQIVNDFQKGDIAEGYSVSREKKESFPLTVTSAQKNPTAFYLCASSTGIWDTQYFGPGTRLTVL.

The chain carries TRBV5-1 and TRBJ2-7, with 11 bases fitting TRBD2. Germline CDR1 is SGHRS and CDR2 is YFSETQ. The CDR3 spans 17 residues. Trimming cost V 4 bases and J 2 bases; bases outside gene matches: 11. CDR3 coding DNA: TGCGCCAGCAGCCCGGACCGTGAGACTAGCGGGACCTACGAGCAGTACTTC. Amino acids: CASSPDRETSGTYEQYF.

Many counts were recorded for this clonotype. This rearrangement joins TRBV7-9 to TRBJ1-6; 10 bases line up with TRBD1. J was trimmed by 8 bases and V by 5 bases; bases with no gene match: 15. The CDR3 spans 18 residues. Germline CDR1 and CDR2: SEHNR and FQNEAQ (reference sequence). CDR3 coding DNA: TGTGCCAGCAGCCACGCGGACAGGGGGAATTTTAGAGATTCACCCCTCCACTTT. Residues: CASSHADRGNFRDSPLHF.

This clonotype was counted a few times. The CDR3 sequence: CASSLGPAGANEQFF. The CDR3 coding sequence is TGTGCCAGCAGCTTAGGACCAGCGGGGGCGAATGAGCAGTTCTTC. The gene calls are TRBV7-2 and TRBJ2-1; TRBD2 matches 8 bases. This CDR3 contains 15 residues. With 1 base clipped from V and 7 bases from J, the junction kept 6 bases outside the gene matches. Germline lookup yields CDR1 SGHTA and CDR2 FQGNSA.

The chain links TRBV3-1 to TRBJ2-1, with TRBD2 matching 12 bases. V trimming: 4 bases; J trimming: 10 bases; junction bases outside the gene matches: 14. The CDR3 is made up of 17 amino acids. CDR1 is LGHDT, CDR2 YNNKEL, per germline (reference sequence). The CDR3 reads CASSPVGLAGGPGEQFF. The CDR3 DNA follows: TGTGCCAGCAGCCCCGTCGGGCTAGCGGGGGGGCCAGGAGAGCAGTTCTTC.

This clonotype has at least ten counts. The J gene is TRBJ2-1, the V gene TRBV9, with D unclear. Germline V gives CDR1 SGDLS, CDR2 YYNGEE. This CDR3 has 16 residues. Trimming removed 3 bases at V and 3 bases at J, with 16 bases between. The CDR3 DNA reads TGTGCCAGCAGCGGAGACGCCTCATCCCACTACAATGAGCAGTTCTTC. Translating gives CASSGDASSHYNEQFF.

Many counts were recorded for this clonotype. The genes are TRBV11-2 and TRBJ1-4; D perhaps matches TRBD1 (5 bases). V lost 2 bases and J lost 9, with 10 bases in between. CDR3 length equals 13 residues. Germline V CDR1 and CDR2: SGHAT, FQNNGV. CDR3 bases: TGTGCCAGCAGCTTACCGGGACCAAAAAAACTGTTTTTT. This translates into CASSLPGPKKLFF.

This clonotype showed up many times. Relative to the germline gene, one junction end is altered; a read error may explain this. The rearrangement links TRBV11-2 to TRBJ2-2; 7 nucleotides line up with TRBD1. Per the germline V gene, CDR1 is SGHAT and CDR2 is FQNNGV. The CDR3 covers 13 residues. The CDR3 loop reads CASSIDRDGELFF. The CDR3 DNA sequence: TGTGCCAGCAGCATAGACAGGGACGGGGAGCTGTTTTTT.

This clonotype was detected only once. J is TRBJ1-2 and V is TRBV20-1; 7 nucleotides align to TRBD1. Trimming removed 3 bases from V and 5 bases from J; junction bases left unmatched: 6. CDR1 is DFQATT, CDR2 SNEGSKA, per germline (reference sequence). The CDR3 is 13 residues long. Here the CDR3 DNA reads TGCAGTGCTAGGGCAGGGGGAGGTTATGGCTACACCTTC. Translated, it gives CSARAGGGYGYTF.

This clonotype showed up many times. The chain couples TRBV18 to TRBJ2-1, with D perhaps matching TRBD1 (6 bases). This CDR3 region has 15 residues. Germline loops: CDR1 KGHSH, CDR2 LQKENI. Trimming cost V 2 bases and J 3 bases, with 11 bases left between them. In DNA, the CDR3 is TGTGCCAGCTCACCAGGGTCAGGGGACTACAATGAGCAGTTCTTC. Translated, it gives CASSPGSGDYNEQFF.

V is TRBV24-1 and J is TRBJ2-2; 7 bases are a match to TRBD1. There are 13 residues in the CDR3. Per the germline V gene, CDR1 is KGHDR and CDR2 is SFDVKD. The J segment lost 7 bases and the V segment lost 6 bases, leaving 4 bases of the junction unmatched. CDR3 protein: CATSRGGHGELFF. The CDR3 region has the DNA TGTGCCACCAGTAGAGGGGGCCACGGGGAGCTGTTTTTT.

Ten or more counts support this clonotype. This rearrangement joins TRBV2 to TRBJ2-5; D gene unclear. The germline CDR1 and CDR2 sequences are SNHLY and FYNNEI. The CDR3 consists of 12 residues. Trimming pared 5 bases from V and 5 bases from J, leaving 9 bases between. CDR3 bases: TGTGCCAGCAGTAAGTGGGTGGAGACCCAGTACTTC. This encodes CASSKWVETQYF.

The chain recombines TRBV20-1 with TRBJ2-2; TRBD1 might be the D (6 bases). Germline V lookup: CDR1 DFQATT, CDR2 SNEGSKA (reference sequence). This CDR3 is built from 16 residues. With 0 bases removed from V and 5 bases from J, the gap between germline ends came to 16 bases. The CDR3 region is CSARDFARGITGELFF. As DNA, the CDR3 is TGCAGTGCTAGAGATTTTGCCAGGGGAATTACCGGGGAGCTGTTTTTT.

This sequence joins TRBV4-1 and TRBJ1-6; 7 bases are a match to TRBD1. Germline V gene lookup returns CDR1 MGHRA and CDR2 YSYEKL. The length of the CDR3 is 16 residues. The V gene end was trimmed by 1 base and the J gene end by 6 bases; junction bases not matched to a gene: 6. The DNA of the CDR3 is TGCGCCAGCAGCCAAGTGCCGGGACAGAGTAATTCACCCCTCCACTTT. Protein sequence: CASSQVPGQSNSPLHF.

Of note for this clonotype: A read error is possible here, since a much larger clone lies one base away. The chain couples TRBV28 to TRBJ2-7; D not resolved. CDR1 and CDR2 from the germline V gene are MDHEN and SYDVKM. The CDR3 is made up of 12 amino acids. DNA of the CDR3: TGTGCCAGCAGTTTAAGGTACTACAAGCAGTACTTC. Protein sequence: CASSLRYYKQYF.

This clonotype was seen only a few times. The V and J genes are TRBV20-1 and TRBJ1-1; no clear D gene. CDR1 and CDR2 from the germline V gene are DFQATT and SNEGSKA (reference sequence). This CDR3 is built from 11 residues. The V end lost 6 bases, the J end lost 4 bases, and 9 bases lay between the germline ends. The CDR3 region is CSAFSRTEAFF. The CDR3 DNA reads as TGCAGTGCCTTCTCGCGCACTGAAGCTTTCTTT.

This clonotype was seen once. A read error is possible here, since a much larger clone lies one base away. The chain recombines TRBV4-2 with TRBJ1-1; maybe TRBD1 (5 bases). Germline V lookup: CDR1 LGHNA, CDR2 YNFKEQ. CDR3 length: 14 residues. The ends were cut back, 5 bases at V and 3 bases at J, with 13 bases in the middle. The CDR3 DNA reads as TGTGCCAGCAGCTCCAGCGGGGCCGACACTGAAGCTTTCTTT. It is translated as CASSSSGADTEAFF.

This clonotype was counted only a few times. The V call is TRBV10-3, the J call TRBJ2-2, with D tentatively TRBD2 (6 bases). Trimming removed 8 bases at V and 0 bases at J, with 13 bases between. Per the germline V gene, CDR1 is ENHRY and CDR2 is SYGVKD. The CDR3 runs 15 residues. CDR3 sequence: CAIGAGPTNTGELFF. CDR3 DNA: TGTGCCATCGGAGCGGGTCCAACGAACACCGGGGAGCTGTTTTTT.

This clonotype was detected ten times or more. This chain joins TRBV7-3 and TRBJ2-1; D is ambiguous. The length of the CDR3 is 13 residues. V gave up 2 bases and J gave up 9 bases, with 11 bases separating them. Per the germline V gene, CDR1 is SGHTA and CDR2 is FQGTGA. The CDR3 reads CASSLELKGEQFF. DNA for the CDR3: TGTGCCAGCAGCTTAGAGCTAAAGGGTGAGCAGTTCTTC.

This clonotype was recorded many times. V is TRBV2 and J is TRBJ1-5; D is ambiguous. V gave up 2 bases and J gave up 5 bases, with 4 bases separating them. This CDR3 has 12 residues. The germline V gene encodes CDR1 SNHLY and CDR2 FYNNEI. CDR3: CASSEMYQPQHF. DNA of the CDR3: TGTGCCAGCAGTGAAATGTATCAGCCCCAGCATTTT.

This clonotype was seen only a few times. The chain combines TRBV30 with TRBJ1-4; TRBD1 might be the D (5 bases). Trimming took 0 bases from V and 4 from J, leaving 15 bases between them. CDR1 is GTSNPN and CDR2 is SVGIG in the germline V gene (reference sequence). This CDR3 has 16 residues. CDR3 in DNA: TGTGCCTGGAGTGTACTGGGGCAGGCGGGTAATGAAAAACTGTTTTTT. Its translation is CAWSVLGQAGNEKLFF.

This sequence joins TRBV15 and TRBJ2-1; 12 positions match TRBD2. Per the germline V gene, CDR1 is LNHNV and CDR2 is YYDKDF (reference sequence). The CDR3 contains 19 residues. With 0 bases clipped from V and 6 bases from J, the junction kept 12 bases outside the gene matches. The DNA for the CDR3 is TGTGCCACCAGCAGAGATTTCCTACGACTAGCGGGAGAGGTCAATGAGCAGTTCTTC. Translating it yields CATSRDFLRLAGEVNEQFF.

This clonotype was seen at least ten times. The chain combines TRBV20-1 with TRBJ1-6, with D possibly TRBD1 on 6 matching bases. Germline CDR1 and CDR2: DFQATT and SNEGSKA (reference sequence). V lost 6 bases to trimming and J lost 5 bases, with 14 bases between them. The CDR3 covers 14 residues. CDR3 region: CSALSGGNNSPLHF. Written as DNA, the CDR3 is TGCAGTGCGTTGAGTGGGGGCAATAATTCACCCCTCCACTTT.

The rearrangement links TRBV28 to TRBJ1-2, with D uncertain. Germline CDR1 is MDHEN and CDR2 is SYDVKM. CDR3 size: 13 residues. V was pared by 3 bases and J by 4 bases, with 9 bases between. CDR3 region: CASSFGQVYGYTF. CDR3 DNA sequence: TGTGCCAGCAGTTTTGGGCAGGTCTATGGCTACACCTTC.

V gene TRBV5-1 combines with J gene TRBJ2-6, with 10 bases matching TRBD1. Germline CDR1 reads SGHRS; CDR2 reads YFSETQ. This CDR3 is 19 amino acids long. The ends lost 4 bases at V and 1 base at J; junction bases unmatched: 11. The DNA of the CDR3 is TGCGCCAGCAGCGTTCACTTGGGACAGGGGTCTTCTGGGGCCAACGTCCTGACTTTC. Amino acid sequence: CASSVHLGQGSSGANVLTF.

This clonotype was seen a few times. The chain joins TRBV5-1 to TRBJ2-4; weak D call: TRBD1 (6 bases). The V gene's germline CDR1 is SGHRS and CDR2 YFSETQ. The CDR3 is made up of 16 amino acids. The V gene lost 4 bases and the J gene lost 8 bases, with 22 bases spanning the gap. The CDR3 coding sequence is TGCGCCAGCAGCCCCGGGTGGACAGCAAAGGGGGACATTCAGTACTTC. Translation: CASSPGWTAKGDIQYF.

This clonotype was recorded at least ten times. The CDR3 reads CASSFLGSNTGELFF. CDR3 bases: TGTGCCAGCAGCTTTCTGGGCTCGAACACCGGGGAGCTGTTTTTT. The chain joins TRBV11-2 to TRBJ2-2; no definite D call. Germline CDR1 and CDR2: SGHAT and FQNNGV. CDR3 length: 15 amino acids. V lost 3 bases and J lost 0, with 8 bases in between.

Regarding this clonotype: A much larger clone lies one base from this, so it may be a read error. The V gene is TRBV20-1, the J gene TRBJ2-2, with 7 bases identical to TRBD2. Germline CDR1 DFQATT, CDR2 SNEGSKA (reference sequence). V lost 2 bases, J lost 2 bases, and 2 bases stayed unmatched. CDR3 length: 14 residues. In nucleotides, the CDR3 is TGCAGTGCTAGACCTAGCGGAAACACCGGGGAGCTGTTTTTT. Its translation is CSARPSGNTGELFF.

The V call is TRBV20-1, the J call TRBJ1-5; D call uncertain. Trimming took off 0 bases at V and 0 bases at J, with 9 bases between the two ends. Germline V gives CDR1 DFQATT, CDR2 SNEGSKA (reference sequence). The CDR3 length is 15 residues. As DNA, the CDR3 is TGCAGTGCTAGAGACGGACGGGATAGCAATCAGCCCCAGCATTTT. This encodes CSARDGRDSNQPQHF.

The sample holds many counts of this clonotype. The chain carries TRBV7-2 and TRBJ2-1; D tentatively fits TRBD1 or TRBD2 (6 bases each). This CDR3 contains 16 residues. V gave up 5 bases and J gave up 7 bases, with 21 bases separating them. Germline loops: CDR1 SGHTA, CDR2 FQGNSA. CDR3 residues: CASSGTRGGRGNEQFF. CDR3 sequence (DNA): TGTGCCAGCAGCGGAACGCGTGGGGGGCGCGGGAATGAGCAGTTCTTC.